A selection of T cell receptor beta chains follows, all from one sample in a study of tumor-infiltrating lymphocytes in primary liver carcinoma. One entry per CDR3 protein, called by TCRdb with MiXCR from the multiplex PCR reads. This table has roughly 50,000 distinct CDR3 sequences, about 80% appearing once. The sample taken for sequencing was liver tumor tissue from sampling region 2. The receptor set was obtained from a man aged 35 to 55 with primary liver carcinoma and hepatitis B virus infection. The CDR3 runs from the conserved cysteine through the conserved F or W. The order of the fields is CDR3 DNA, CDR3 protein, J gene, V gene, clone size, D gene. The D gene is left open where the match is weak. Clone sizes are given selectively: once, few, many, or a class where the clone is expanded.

CDR3 DNA: TGTGCCTTCAGTGGTTATTCAGGGACTAGCGGGAGAGATACGCAGTATTTT; CDR3 protein: CAFSGYSGTSGRDTQYF; J gene: TRBJ2-3; V gene: TRBV10-3; clone size: .; D gene: TRBD2
CDR3 DNA: TGTGCCAACAGCTTGGAGGGGAGGGTGTTAGATACGCAGTATTTT; CDR3 protein: CANSLEGRVLDTQYF; J gene: TRBJ2-3; V gene: TRBV6-1; clone size: .; D gene: TRBD2
CDR3 DNA: TGTGCCAACAACTTAGGGTTAAATCAGCCCCAGTATTTT; CDR3 protein: CANNLGLNQPQYF; J gene: TRBJ2-3; V gene: TRBV11-2; clone size: .; D gene: .
CDR3 DNA: TGTGCCTCCCTAGGTGTTGGCTCTGGGGTCAACGTCCTAACTTTC; CDR3 protein: CASLGVGSGVNVLTF; J gene: TRBJ2-6; V gene: TRBV11-1; clone size: .; D gene: .
CDR3 DNA: TGCGCCAGCAGTCAAGAAAGGTCGGGGAGAGGAGGGACCCAGTACTTC; CDR3 protein: CASSQERSGRGGTQYF; J gene: TRBJ2-5; V gene: TRBV4-2; clone size: .; D gene: .
CDR3 DNA: TGTGCCAGCAGGGAGACAGTGACTAATGAAAAACTGTTTTTT; CDR3 protein: CASRETVTNEKLFF; J gene: TRBJ1-4; V gene: TRBV2; clone size: .; D gene: .
CDR3 DNA: TGTACCAGCAGCTCCCTAGCAGGAGAGGGTAAGCAGTTCTTC; CDR3 protein: CTSSSLAGEGKQFF; J gene: TRBJ2-1; V gene: TRBV11-3; clone size: .; D gene: .
CDR3 DNA: TGTGCCAGCAGTTACGGGGGAGTGAATACACCCCTCCACTTT; CDR3 protein: CASSYGGVNTPLHF; J gene: TRBJ1-6; V gene: TRBV6-5; clone size: once; D gene: .
CDR3 DNA: TGCGCCAGTAGCCAAGACCCCGGAGATATCACGCGGGAGCAGTACTTC; CDR3 protein: CASSQDPGDITREQYF; J gene: TRBJ2-7; V gene: TRBV4-1; clone size: .; D gene: .
CDR3 DNA: TGCGCCAGCAGCCAAGACTCGAACACGGGGGAGTTGTTTTTT; CDR3 protein: CASSQDSNTGELFF; J gene: TRBJ2-2; V gene: TRBV4-1; clone size: .; D gene: .
CDR3 DNA: TGCGCCAGCAGAGAGACAGCCGACTATGGCTACACCTTC; CDR3 protein: CASRETADYGYTF; J gene: TRBJ1-2; V gene: TRBV4-1; clone size: .; D gene: .
CDR3 DNA: TGTGCCAGCTCGGACTCAGTGAACACTGAAGCTTTCTTT; CDR3 protein: CASSDSVNTEAFF; J gene: TRBJ1-1; V gene: TRBV18; clone size: .; D gene: .
CDR3 DNA: TGTGCCAGCAGGCTAGGGGGGACCGGGGAGCTGTTTTTT; CDR3 protein: CASRLGGTGELFF; J gene: TRBJ2-2; V gene: TRBV28; clone size: many; D gene: .
CDR3 DNA: TGTGCCAGCAGCTTCCTTACGGGGGCTGGGGCCAACGTCCTGACTTTC; CDR3 protein: CASSFLTGAGANVLTF; J gene: TRBJ2-6; V gene: TRBV7-9; clone size: many; D gene: .
CDR3 DNA: TGTGCCGGCAGTAATCAGAGAGTGAGGGCTGGAGCTTTCTTT; CDR3 protein: CAGSNQRVRAGAFF; J gene: TRBJ1-1; V gene: TRBV6-5; clone size: .; D gene: .
CDR3 DNA: TGTGCCAGCAATATGGGCCTCCCCCCAGAGACCCAGTACTTC; CDR3 protein: CASNMGLPPETQYF; J gene: TRBJ2-5; V gene: TRBV12-3/TRBV12-4; clone size: once; D gene: .
CDR3 DNA: TGTGCCAGCAGTGGGGGGCAGGATGAGGACAATGAGCAGTTCTTC; CDR3 protein: CASSGGQDEDNEQFF; J gene: TRBJ2-1; V gene: TRBV6-5; clone size: .; D gene: .